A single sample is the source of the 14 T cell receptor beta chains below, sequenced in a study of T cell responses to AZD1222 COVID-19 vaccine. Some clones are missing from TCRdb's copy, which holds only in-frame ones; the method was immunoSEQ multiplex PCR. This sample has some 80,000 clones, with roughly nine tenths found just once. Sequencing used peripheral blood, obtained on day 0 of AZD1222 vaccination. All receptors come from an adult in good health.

CDR3 DNA: TGTGCCAGCAGTAGGACGGCTTATGGCTACACCTTC. Translation gives CASSRTAYGYTF. V and J are TRBV28 and TRBJ1-2; the D is unclear. The ends were cut back, 5 bases at V and 5 bases at J, with 9 bases in the middle. Per the germline V gene, CDR1 is MDHEN and CDR2 is SYDVKM. The CDR3 sequence is 12 residues long.

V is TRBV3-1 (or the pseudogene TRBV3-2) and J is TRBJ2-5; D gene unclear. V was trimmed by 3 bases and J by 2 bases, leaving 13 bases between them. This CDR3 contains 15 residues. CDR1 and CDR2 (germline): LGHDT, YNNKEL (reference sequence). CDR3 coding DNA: TGTGCCAGCAGCCAGGAACATAACCTACAAGAGACCCAGTACTTC. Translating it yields CASSQEHNLQETQYF.

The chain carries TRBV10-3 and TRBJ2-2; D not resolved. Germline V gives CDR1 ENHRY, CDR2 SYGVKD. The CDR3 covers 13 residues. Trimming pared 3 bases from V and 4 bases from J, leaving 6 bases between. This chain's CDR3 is CAISEVSTGELFF. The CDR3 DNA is TGTGCCATCAGTGAAGTCAGCACCGGGGAGCTGTTTTTT.

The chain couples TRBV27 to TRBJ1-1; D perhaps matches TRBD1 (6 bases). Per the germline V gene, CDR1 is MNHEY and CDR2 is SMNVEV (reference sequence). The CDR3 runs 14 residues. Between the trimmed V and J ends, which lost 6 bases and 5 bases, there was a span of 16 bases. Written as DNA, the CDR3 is TGTGCCAGCAGGAAACAGAGGGGGGTAACTGAAGCTTTCTTT. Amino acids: CASRKQRGVTEAFF.

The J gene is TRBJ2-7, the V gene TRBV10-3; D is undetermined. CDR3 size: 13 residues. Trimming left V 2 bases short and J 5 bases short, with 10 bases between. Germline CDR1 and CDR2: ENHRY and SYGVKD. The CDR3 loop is CAISEIASHEQYF. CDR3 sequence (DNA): TGTGCCATCAGTGAGATAGCATCCCACGAGCAGTACTTC.

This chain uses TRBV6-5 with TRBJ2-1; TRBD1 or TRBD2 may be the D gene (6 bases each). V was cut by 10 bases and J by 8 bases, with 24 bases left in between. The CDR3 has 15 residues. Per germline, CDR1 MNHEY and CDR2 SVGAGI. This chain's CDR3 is CATTLGGQGRDEQFF. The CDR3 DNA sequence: TGTGCCACCACCTTAGGGGGGCAGGGACGCGATGAGCAGTTCTTC.

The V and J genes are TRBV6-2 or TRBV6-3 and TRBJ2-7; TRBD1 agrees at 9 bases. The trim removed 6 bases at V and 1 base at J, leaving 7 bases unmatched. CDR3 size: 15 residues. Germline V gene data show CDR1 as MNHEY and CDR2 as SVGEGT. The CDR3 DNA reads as TGTGCCAGCAGACCTAGACAGGGGGGTTCCTACGAGCAGTACTTC. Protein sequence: CASRPRQGGSYEQYF.

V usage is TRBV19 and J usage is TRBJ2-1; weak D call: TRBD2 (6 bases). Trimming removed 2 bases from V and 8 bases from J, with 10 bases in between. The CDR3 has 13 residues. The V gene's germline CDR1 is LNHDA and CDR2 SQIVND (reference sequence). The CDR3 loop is CASSIKGTYEQFF. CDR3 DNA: TGTGCCAGTAGTATAAAAGGGACTTATGAGCAGTTCTTC.

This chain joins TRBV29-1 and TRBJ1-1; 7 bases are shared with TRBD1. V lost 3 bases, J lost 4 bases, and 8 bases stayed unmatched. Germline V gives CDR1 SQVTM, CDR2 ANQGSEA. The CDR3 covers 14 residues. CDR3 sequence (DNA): TGCAGCGTTGACACGGACAGGAGGTCCACTGAAGCTTTCTTT. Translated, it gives CSVDTDRRSTEAFF.

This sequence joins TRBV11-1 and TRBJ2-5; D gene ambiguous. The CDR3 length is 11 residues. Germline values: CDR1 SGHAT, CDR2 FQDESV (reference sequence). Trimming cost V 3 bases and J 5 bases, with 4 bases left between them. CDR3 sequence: CASSLGETQYF. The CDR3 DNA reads TGTGCCAGCAGCTTGGGGGAGACCCAGTACTTC. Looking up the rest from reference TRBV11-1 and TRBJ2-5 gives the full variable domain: EAEVAQSPRYKITEKSQAVAFWCDPISGHATLYWYRQILGQGPELLVQFQDESVVDDSQLPKDRFSAERLKGVDSTLKIQPAELGDSAMYLCASSLGETQYFGPGTRLLVL.

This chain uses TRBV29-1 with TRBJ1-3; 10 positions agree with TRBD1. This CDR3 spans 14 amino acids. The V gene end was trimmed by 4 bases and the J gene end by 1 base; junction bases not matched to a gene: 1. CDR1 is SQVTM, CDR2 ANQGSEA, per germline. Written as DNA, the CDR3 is TGCAGCGTTGGGGGACAGGGGTCTGGAAACACCATATATTTT. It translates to CSVGGQGSGNTIYF. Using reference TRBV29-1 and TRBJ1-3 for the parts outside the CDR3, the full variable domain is SAVISQKPSRDICQRGTSLTIQCQVDSQVTMMFWYRQQPGQSLTLIATANQGSEATYESGFVIDKFPISRPNLTFSTLTVSNMSPEDSSIYLCSVGGQGSGNTIYFGEGSWLTVV.

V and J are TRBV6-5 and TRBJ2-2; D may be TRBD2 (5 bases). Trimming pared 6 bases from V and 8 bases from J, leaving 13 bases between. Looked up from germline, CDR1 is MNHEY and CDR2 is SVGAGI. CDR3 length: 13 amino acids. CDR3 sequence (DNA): TGTGCCAGCAGCGTCCGGGGATTTGGGGAGCTGTTTTTT. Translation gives CASSVRGFGELFF.

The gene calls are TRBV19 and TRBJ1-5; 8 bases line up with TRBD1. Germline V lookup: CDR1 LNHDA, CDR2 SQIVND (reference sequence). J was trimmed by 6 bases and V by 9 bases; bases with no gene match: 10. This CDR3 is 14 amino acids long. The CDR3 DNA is TGTGCCAGCCGCGACAGGGGAGGAGGTCAGCCCCAGCATTTT. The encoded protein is CASRDRGGGQPQHF.

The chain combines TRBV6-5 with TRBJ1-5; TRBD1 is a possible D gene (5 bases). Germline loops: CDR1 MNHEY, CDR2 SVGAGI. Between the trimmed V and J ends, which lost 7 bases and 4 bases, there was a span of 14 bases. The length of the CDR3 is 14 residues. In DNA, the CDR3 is TGTGCCAGCAAAAGGGGAGAAAGGAATCAGCCCCAGCATTTT. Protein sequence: CASKRGERNQPQHF.